The 12 T cell receptor beta chains presented below share a single source sample, sequenced in a study of T cell responses to AZD1222 COVID-19 vaccine. Produced via immunoSEQ multiplex PCR; TCRdb's table is partial and in-frame only. The sample lists some 190,000 clones, about 94% seen once, with approximately 1.5% in the top ten. The source was peripheral blood, collected 28 days after the second dose of the MenACWY control vaccine. These receptors came from an adult who received the MenACWY meningococcal vaccine as a control.

This clone was seen only once. The chain carries TRBV5-1 and TRBJ2-3; D gene ambiguous. Germline V gene sequence: CDR1 SGHRS, CDR2 YFSETQ. The CDR3 spans 14 residues. V was shortened by 0 bases and J by 6 bases, with 11 bases between the two germline ends. The CDR3 DNA reads as TGCGCCAGCAGCTTGGCCTCCCCCAGGGATACGCAGTATTTT. It yields the protein CASSLASPRDTQYF.

The V and J genes are TRBV7-3 and TRBJ1-2, with 8 bases that match TRBD1. The germline V gene encodes CDR1 SGHTA and CDR2 FQGTGA. The CDR3 is 13 residues long. The V gene end was trimmed by 3 bases and the J gene end by 4 bases; junction bases not matched to a gene: 1. The CDR3 nucleotides read TGTGCCAGCAGCTTCGGGACAGGCTATGGCTACACCTTC. This encodes CASSFGTGYGYTF.

CDR3 amino acids: CASSGGLLTDTQYF. In DNA form, the CDR3 reads TGTGCCAGCAGTGGTGGACTACTCACAGATACGCAGTATTTT. The V call is TRBV25-1, the J call TRBJ2-3, with D perhaps TRBD2 (6 bases). CDR3 length: 14 amino acids. Germline V gives CDR1 MGHDK, CDR2 SYGVNS. V was shortened by 4 bases and J by 2 bases, with 10 bases between the two germline ends. The variable domain in full, with the rest retrieved from reference TRBV25-1 and TRBJ2-3, is EADIYQTPRYLVIGTGKKITLECSQTMGHDKMYWYQQDPGMELHLIHYSYGVNSTEKGDLSSESTVSRIRTEHFPLTLESARPSHTSQYLCASSGGLLTDTQYFGPGTRLTVL.

This clone has a handful of counts. V gene TRBV27 combines with J gene TRBJ2-7, with D tentatively TRBD1 (5 bases). Germline V gene sequence: CDR1 MNHEY, CDR2 SMNVEV (reference sequence). The V end was cut by 3 bases, the J end by 2 bases, with 14 bases between. The CDR3 is 15 residues long. The CDR3: CASSFWGLRPYEQYF. The DNA of the CDR3 is TGTGCCAGCAGTTTTTGGGGCCTTAGGCCCTACGAGCAGTACTTC.

The chain uses TRBV10-3 and TRBJ1-1, with a tentative D call TRBD1 (5 bases). The CDR3 spans 15 residues. Trimming took off 2 bases at V and 6 bases at J, with 16 bases between the two ends. CDR1 is ENHRY, CDR2 SYGVKD, per germline. Here the CDR3 DNA reads TGTGCCATCAGTGAGACGGGGGGGGTGAGATCTGAAGCTTTCTTT. As protein: CAISETGGVRSEAFF.

J is TRBJ2-7 and V is TRBV2; D may be TRBD2 (6 bases). V was cut by 6 bases and J by 2 bases, with 17 bases left in between. The germline V gene has CDR1 SNHLY and CDR2 FYNNEI. The CDR3 consists of 15 residues. The CDR3 bases are TGTGCCAGCAGCTTGGGAGTAGCGGCTACCTACGAGCAGTACTTC. Its translation: CASSLGVAATYEQYF.

The table lists this clone with a count of one. The chain couples TRBV9 to TRBJ2-7; D is unresolved. The V gene's germline CDR1 is SGDLS and CDR2 YYNGEE. This CDR3 is 15 amino acids long. Trimming took off 4 bases at V and 2 bases at J, with 16 bases between the two ends. The CDR3 region is CASSPQPGTTYEQYF. The CDR3 DNA follows: TGTGCCAGCAGCCCCCAACCGGGCACCACCTACGAGCAGTACTTC.

The J gene is TRBJ1-4, the V gene TRBV14; maybe TRBD1 (5 bases). This CDR3 is built from 13 residues. In germline, CDR1 is SGHDN, CDR2 FVKESK. V lost 7 bases, J lost 8 bases, and 14 bases lay in between. Written as DNA, the CDR3 is TGTGCCAGCATGGGTAGGTGGGGGGAAAAACTGTTTTTT. Translation: CASMGRWGEKLFF.

This clone has just one count. J is TRBJ1-4 and V is TRBV2, with 7 bases matching TRBD1. This CDR3 spans 15 amino acids. With V trimmed by 8 bases and J by 3 bases, 9 bases remained unmatched. Germline V lookup: CDR1 SNHLY, CDR2 FYNNEI. CDR3 residues: CASLGQEGANEKLFF. CDR3 bases: TGTGCCAGCTTAGGACAGGAGGGGGCTAATGAAAAACTGTTTTTT.

This chain joins TRBV6-5 and TRBJ1-2, with 9 bases fitting TRBD1. This CDR3 region has 14 residues. Germline assignment: CDR1 MNHEY and CDR2 SVGAGI. J gave up 3 bases and V 5 bases, and 4 bases lay outside the gene matches. The CDR3 sequence is CASSIRDRDYGYTF. CDR3 bases: TGTGCCAGCAGTATCCGGGACAGGGACTATGGCTACACCTTC.

The V gene is TRBV27, the J gene TRBJ2-1; possibly TRBD1 or TRBD2 for D (7 bases each). Between the trimmed V and J ends, which lost 5 bases and 8 bases, there was a span of 25 bases. The CDR3 consists of 17 residues. Germline V gene lookup returns CDR1 MNHEY and CDR2 SMNVEV (reference sequence). The CDR3 sequence is CASSPSYRDQGGDEQFF. CDR3 DNA sequence: TGTGCCAGCAGTCCCTCGTACCGGGACCAGGGGGGGGATGAGCAGTTCTTC.

The rearrangement links TRBV4-2 to TRBJ1-2; D not resolved. Germline values: CDR1 LGHNA, CDR2 YNFKEQ. V was clipped by 0 bases and J by 4 bases, with 15 bases between them. There are 16 residues in the CDR3. This CDR3 reads CASSQDPGVLGYGYTF. The CDR3 coding sequence is TGTGCCAGCAGCCAAGATCCTGGGGTACTCGGCTATGGCTACACCTTC.